What follows describes a single T cell receptor (beta chain). Its antigen is currently not known. No much larger clonotype is one base removed from it; base qualities were not supplied. These data belong to a study of shared clonotypes between healthy human individuals (dated by TCRdb to the early 2020s). Turning to the overall study: The cohort comprised two women and a few men aged 18 to 49 years. For each donor, CD4 naive and CD4 memory were each given three plates, CD8 naive was given two plates, and CD8 memory was given one plate. To estimate repertoire size and how much clonotypes are shared between individuals, the study performed deep sequencing of blood TCR repertoires from a handful of healthy adults. To increase sequencing depth and limit assay-specific biases, TCR repertoire library preparation and sequencing were carried out by different laboratories using diverse techniques. Between about 0.85 and 9.5 billion PBMCs per donor were obtained by leukapheresis. Broader findings and caveats from the paper: When several donors were compared, the shared fraction of clonotypes was about 5% for naive CD4, 3.5% for naive CD8, more than 2% for memory CD4, and 0.3% to 0.5% for memory CD8. Naive subsets generally had larger estimated clonotype richness than memory subsets. The small number of donors limited the genetic and exposure-history diversity represented. Incomplete sequencing was indicated by rarefaction of sorted-subset datasets, despite the large sequencing depth. Pairwise subsampling led to the expectation that sequencing depth would affect the degree of clonotype sharing among donors. Compared with non-shared clonotypes, clonotypes shared by all four sorted-subset donors had higher generation probabilities. Sampling was limited to blood, and TCR repertoires in tissue likely differ from TCR repertoires in blood.

Healthy HIV-negative adults with no recently reported acute infections or vaccinations were included as donors. Only Caucasian adults living in Nashville, Tennessee, USA were represented among the donors. CD4+ T cells were enriched through magnetic negative selection, after which naive cells were positively selected on CD45RA and the remaining negative fraction served as the memory subset. After blood collection by leukapheresis, PBMCs were isolated using Ficoll-Histopaque density gradient centrifugation and then cryopreserved in the vapor phase of liquid nitrogen. Purity and quantity of every magnetically sorted T cell population were checked by analytical flow cytometry. From each sorted fraction, genomic DNA was isolated and quantified by UV absorbance on a Nanodrop 2000c. Using the deep immunoSEQ assay, TCR CDR3 regions were amplified from genomic DNA by multiplex PCR. For each cell subset, the extracted genomic DNA was distributed evenly across all wells of several immunoSEQ 96-well plates, and each plate served as one replicate. For sorted subsets, approximately 200 ng of genomic DNA, equivalent to around 30,000 T cell genomes, went into each replicate PCR. The purified libraries were quantified using a Qubit 3.0 fluorometer, sized with a Bioanalyzer 2100, and then quantified again using the KAPA Library Quantification kit. Each immunoSEQ 96-well plate was sequenced on its own single-read 150-cycle Illumina NextSeq 550 flow cell. The paper's processing steps were these. Because the immunoSEQ output held only junctional sequences and lacked quality scores, the filtering could not match the filtering applied to full-length reads. Sequences were annotated with PyIR, a Python wrapper for IgBLAST v1.9, using IMGT germline references to assign V/J genes and CDR3. Reads were filtered out if the reads had weak V/J assignments (E-value above 1e-6), no CDR3, stop codons, out-of-frame junctions, or ambiguous translated residues. V3J clonotypes were defined as sequences sharing an identical inferred V gene, J gene, and CDR3 amino acid sequence. Percentage overlap between repertoires was computed as shared unique clonotypes divided by the size of the smaller repertoire. Repertoire richness was assessed with RTK rarefaction, the Chao1 estimator, and Recon v2.1 estimates of unobserved clonotypes. OLGA was used to compute generation probabilities for all TCRbeta clonotypes that the gDNA method yielded from four donors. Not all clones reach the TCRdb copy of this immuneACCESS table, which keeps in-frame sequences only. Checked studies attribute under half of the gap to unresolved V genes and leave the rest unexplained. V and J calls plus clone size are reproduced from that table; the DNA served to infer D and trimming. The sample records about 600,000 clones, around 97% of which are singletons. The ten largest clones represent 0.057% of the sample.

CDR1 and CDR2 were assigned from the germline V gene as SGHRS and YFSETQ. The junction shows trimming of 3 bases on V and 10 bases on J, plus 10 bases between the germline ends. The CDR3 numbers 11 residues from cysteine through phenylalanine. This entry keeps only the CDR3 DNA: 33 bases, framed from base 1. The chain is made from TRBV5-1 and TRBJ1-1; the D gene is perhaps TRBD1, on 6 matching bases. Sequencing input: naive CD4+ T cells sorted from blood. Explained via the paper, the cell subset or site label denotes: CD45RA+ positively selected. The sequence was collected from a woman in her twenties or thirties in good health. CDR3 reads: CASSSEGGAFF. The DNA reads as follows: TGCGCCAGCAGCTCGGAGGGGGGAGCTTTCTTT.